This entry lists 30 T cell receptor beta chains sequenced from one sample in a study of blood T cells in healthy people across ages. A second PCR of about 6 to 11 cycles used a sample-barcoded 5' primer and a J-beta primer mix. One entry per CDR3 protein, called by TCRdb with MiXCR from the 5' RACE reads. The sample has roughly 700,000 distinct CDR3 sequences; less than 40% are singletons. Sequenced input: blood. All receptors come from a woman of 80 years or more in good health.

There are many counts of this clonotype. The rearrangement links TRBV2 to TRBJ1-5; D is possibly TRBD1 (5 bases). V gave up 2 bases and J gave up 11 bases, with 19 bases separating them. CDR3 length equals 15 residues. Looked up from germline, CDR1 is SNHLY and CDR2 is FYNNEI. CDR3 amino acids: CASSENLRGYSAQHF. In nucleotides, the CDR3 is TGTGCCAGCAGTGAAAACTTGCGGGGCTATTCCGCCCAGCATTTT.

This clonotype was observed many times. The V and J genes are TRBV7-2 and TRBJ2-3, with a possible D match to TRBD2 (5 bases). The CDR3 has 13 amino acids. The V end lost 7 bases, the J end lost 2 bases, and 10 bases lay between the germline ends. From germline, CDR1 is SGHTA and CDR2 FQGNSA. The CDR3 reads CASNRDYTDTQYF. The CDR3 coding sequence is TGTGCCAGCAACCGAGACTACACAGATACGCAGTATTTT.

The genes are TRBV6-5 and TRBJ1-2; the match to TRBD1 covers 7 bases. The CDR3 totals 14 residues. Looked up from germline, CDR1 is MNHEY and CDR2 is SVGAGI. The junction had 14 bases not matched to a gene; V was cut back by 8 bases and J by 8 bases. In DNA, the CDR3 is TGTGCCAGCTCCGGACAGGCTAAGCTTCACGGCTACACCTTC. It yields the protein CASSGQAKLHGYTF.

This clonotype was detected many times. The CDR3 DNA is TGCGCCAGCAGCCCTCGACAGGGGTACAACGAGCAGTACTTC. Translation: CASSPRQGYNEQYF. This sequence joins TRBV4-1 and TRBJ2-7, with TRBD1 matching 8 bases. Trimming cost V 4 bases and J 5 bases; bases outside gene matches: 7. In germline, CDR1 is MGHRA, CDR2 YSYEKL. The CDR3 runs to 14 residues.

In its sample, this clonotype was seen many times. The CDR3 region has the DNA TGTGCCAGCAGCTTTGGACAGGGAGTAGCAGATACGCAGTATTTT. It encodes CASSFGQGVADTQYF. The chain couples TRBV5-8 to TRBJ2-3, with TRBD1 matching 8 bases. The CDR3 length is 15 residues. The germline V gene encodes CDR1 SGHTS and CDR2 YDEGEE. With V trimmed by 2 bases and J by 4 bases, 6 bases remained unmatched.

This clonotype was detected many times. V usage is TRBV7-2 and J usage is TRBJ2-7, with D possibly matching TRBD1 (5 bases). Germline V gives CDR1 SGHTA, CDR2 FQGNSA. This CDR3 comprises 15 residues. Between the trimmed V and J ends, which lost 1 base and 5 bases, there was a span of 15 bases. CDR3 loop: CASSLEAGLGHEQYF. CDR3 DNA: TGTGCCAGCAGCTTAGAGGCAGGGCTGGGCCACGAGCAGTACTTC. The full variable domain, rest sourced from reference TRBV7-2 and TRBJ2-7, is GAGVSQSPSNKVTEKGKDVELRCDPISGHTALYWYRQSLGQGLEFLIYFQGNSAPDKSGLPSDRFSAERTGGSVSTLTIQRTQQEDSAVYLCASSLEAGLGHEQYFGPGTRLTVT.

This clonotype was observed many times. The rearrangement joins TRBV29-1 to TRBJ2-3; no clear D. The CDR3 spans 12 residues. The ends were cut back, 0 bases at V and 6 bases at J, with 7 bases in the middle. Germline loops: CDR1 SQVTM, CDR2 ANQGSEA. Here the CDR3 DNA reads TGCAGCGTTGAAGAGGGCGGCGATACGCAGTATTTT. This translates into CSVEEGGDTQYF.

This clonotype has a count of ten or more. This rearrangement joins TRBV29-1 to TRBJ1-1; no firm D call. The CDR3 runs to 13 residues. The germline V gene has CDR1 SQVTM and CDR2 ANQGSEA. V was shortened by 6 bases and J by 0 bases, with 11 bases between the two germline ends. The CDR3 DNA sequence: TGCAGCGTGCACCGCCCTTTGAACACTGAAGCTTTCTTT. Translated: CSVHRPLNTEAFF.

Comment on this clonotype: A much larger clone differs by one base, so this may be a read error. The rearrangement links TRBV7-2 to TRBJ2-3; no definite D call. The CDR3 runs 13 residues. V gave up 5 bases and J gave up 4 bases, with 10 bases separating them. The germline CDR1 and CDR2 sequences are SGHTA and FQGNSA. The CDR3 DNA sequence: TGTGCCAGCAGCATACAGACTCCAGATACGCAGTATTTT. It codes for CASSIQTPDTQYF.

The chain employs TRBV7-2 and TRBJ2-2; D gene unclear. Germline-derived CDR1 and CDR2 are SGHTA and FQGNSA. The length of the CDR3 is 15 residues. Trimming pared 0 bases from V and 5 bases from J, leaving 10 bases between. The CDR3 spells CASSLARLGTGELFF. As DNA, the CDR3 is TGTGCCAGCAGCTTAGCAAGGCTTGGGACCGGGGAGCTGTTTTTT.

The rearrangement joins TRBV28 to TRBJ1-6; D is perhaps TRBD1 (5 bases). The germline gives CDR1 MDHEN, CDR2 SYDVKM. The ends were cut back, 6 bases at V and 16 bases at J, with 13 bases in the middle. There are 11 residues in the CDR3. CDR3 residues: CASSPGLALHF. The CDR3 region has the DNA TGTGCCAGCAGCCCAGGGTTAGCTCTCCACTTT.

The rearrangement uses TRBV5-4 and TRBJ2-1; 10 nucleotides match TRBD2. The V and J ends lost 2 bases and 4 bases, in that order; junction bases with no gene match: 9. The CDR3 runs 17 residues. The V gene's germline CDR1 is SGHNT and CDR2 YYREEE (reference sequence). DNA of the CDR3: TGTGCCAGCAGCTTACTAGCGGGATTGGGCCCTTACAATGAGCAGTTCTTC. Amino acids: CASSLLAGLGPYNEQFF.

Many counts were recorded for this clonotype. The chain couples TRBV28 to TRBJ2-7; the match to TRBD2 covers 7 bases. This CDR3 comprises 15 residues. Germline-derived CDR1 and CDR2 are MDHEN and SYDVKM. V shed 7 bases and J 1 base; nucleotides not matched to a gene: 10. The CDR3 spells CASTRAGSGSYEQYF. Here the CDR3 DNA reads TGTGCCAGCACCCGAGCGGGGAGTGGGTCCTACGAGCAGTACTTC.

This sequence joins TRBV5-6 and TRBJ1-5; 7 bases match TRBD1. The CDR3 is 14 residues long. Germline V gene data show CDR1 as SGHDT and CDR2 as YYEEEE. The V segment lost 2 bases and the J segment 6 bases; nucleotides outside the gene matches: 5. The CDR3 sequence: CASSFPGGGQPQHF. Here the CDR3 DNA reads TGTGCCAGCAGCTTCCCAGGGGGAGGTCAGCCCCAGCATTTT.

The chain employs TRBV29-1 and TRBJ2-5; 11 positions match TRBD1. The last part of the DNA fits TRBJ2-7 better; the J call may be wrong. The CDR3 is 15 amino acids. CDR1 and CDR2 (germline): SQVTM, ANQGSEA. The CDR3 loop reads CSVGGGDRGNGEQYF. The CDR3 DNA is TGCAGCGTTGGAGGTGGGGACAGGGGGAATGGCGAGCAGTACTTC.

This clonotype was seen just once. The rearrangement joins TRBV14 to TRBJ1-1, with 7 bases matching TRBD1. V was pared by 0 bases and J by 2 bases, with 3 bases of the junction left unmatched. Germline CDR1 SGHDN, CDR2 FVKESK. CDR3 length: 15 residues. The CDR3, as DNA: TGTGCCAGCAGCCAAGATGCAGGGGGTAACACTGAAGCTTTCTTT. Translated: CASSQDAGGNTEAFF.

This clonotype was found many times. V usage is TRBV28 and J usage is TRBJ2-7; unclear D gene. CDR3 length equals 11 residues. The V end was cut by 4 bases, the J end by 2 bases, with 3 bases between. Germline CDR1 reads MDHEN; CDR2 reads SYDVKM. The CDR3 DNA sequence: TGTGCCAGCAGTTCCCCCTACGAGCAGTACTTC. This codes for CASSSPYEQYF.

This clonotype occurred many times. The chain uses TRBV5-1 and TRBJ2-3; D may correspond to TRBD1 or TRBD2 (5 bases each). V lost 1 base and J lost 14, with 17 bases in between. Germline-derived CDR1 and CDR2 are SGHRS and YFSETQ. The CDR3 consists of 13 residues. The DNA of the CDR3 is TGCGCCAGCAGCTTGAAGGGGACCGCCGCTCCGTATTTT. Translated, it gives CASSLKGTAAPYF.

This clonotype was observed at least ten times. The CDR3 loop is CASSLASGNGYTF. Written as DNA, the CDR3 is TGTGCCAGCAGCTTAGCCAGCGGTAATGGCTACACCTTC. The gene calls are TRBV7-9 and TRBJ1-2; no clear D. Germline V gene sequence: CDR1 SEHNR, CDR2 FQNEAQ (reference sequence). V was pared by 0 bases and J by 6 bases, with 8 bases between. This CDR3 has 13 amino acids.

The chain links TRBV3-1 to TRBJ2-3; a weak D match, TRBD1 (5 bases). Germline V lookup: CDR1 LGHDT, CDR2 YNNKEL (reference sequence). The V end was cut by 4 bases, the J end by 8 bases, with 10 bases between. CDR3 length: 12 residues. In nucleotides, the CDR3 is TGTGCCAGCAGCCCCCAGCAGGGTACGCAGTATTTT. It codes for CASSPQQGTQYF.

This clonotype was counted at least ten times. The chain couples TRBV5-1 to TRBJ2-5; no firm D call. The CDR3 is 14 residues long. V was clipped by 4 bases and J by 2 bases, with 12 bases between them. From germline, CDR1 is SGHRS and CDR2 YFSETQ. CDR3 bases: TGCGCCAGCAGCGACGGACGGTCGCAAGAGACCCAGTACTTC. Protein product: CASSDGRSQETQYF.

A few counts support this clonotype. V is TRBV9 and J is TRBJ2-5; 11 positions agree with TRBD1. The end of the DNA is better explained by TRBJ2-7, so the J call may be wrong. Germline V gene data show CDR1 as SGDLS and CDR2 as YYNGEE. The CDR3 is 14 amino acids. The CDR3 protein is CASSGGQGVDEQYF. The CDR3 DNA follows: TGTGCCAGCAGCGGGGGACAGGGGGTGGACGAGCAGTACTTC.

The sample holds a few counts of this clonotype. The chain combines TRBV5-1 with TRBJ1-1; D unclear. The CDR3 loop spans 15 amino acids. The germline gives CDR1 SGHRS, CDR2 YFSETQ. V lost 0 bases and J lost 4, with 13 bases in between. CDR3 residues: CASSLGGAGSTEAFF. The DNA for the CDR3 is TGCGCCAGCAGCTTGGGTGGCGCGGGTAGCACTGAAGCTTTCTTT.

Turning to this clonotype: A read error may account for a junction end that differs from germline. The chain couples TRBV4-1 to TRBJ1-4; D ambiguous. The CDR3 covers 14 residues. In germline, CDR1 is MGHRA, CDR2 YSYEKL. CDR3 protein: CASSLRETNEELFF. In nucleotides, the CDR3 is TGCGCCAGCAGCCTAAGGGAGACTAATGAAGAACTGTTTTTT.

Many counts were recorded for this clonotype. This sequence joins TRBV9 and TRBJ2-3, with D unresolved. Deletions cut 2 bases from V and 2 bases from J, with 6 bases between. Germline values: CDR1 SGDLS, CDR2 YYNGEE. The CDR3 consists of 13 residues. In nucleotides, the CDR3 is TGTGCCAGCAGCGTGGCTCCCACAGATACGCAGTATTTT. Residues: CASSVAPTDTQYF.

This clonotype was detected many times. This chain links TRBV10-3 with TRBJ1-2; no firm D call. There are 15 residues in the CDR3. With 3 bases removed from V and 4 bases from J, the gap between germline ends came to 15 bases. Germline values: CDR1 ENHRY, CDR2 SYGVKD. The CDR3, as DNA: TGTGCCATCAGTGACCCCGTTCGGGGTCCCTATGGCTACACCTTC. Protein product: CAISDPVRGPYGYTF.

This clonotype was counted once. A much more abundant neighbour one base away suggests this may be a read error. J is TRBJ2-7 and V is TRBV7-2; 11 bases agree with TRBD2. This CDR3 has 15 amino acids. Germline V gene data show CDR1 as SGHTA and CDR2 as FQGNSA. The CDR3 sequence: CACSKTSGTTYEQYF. CDR3 nucleotide sequence: TGTGCCTGCAGCAAGACTAGCGGGACTACCTACGAGCAGTACTTC.

This chain connects TRBV9 to TRBJ2-2, with a weak D call TRBD2 (6 bases). Germline V gives CDR1 SGDLS, CDR2 YYNGEE. The CDR3 covers 17 residues. V was trimmed by 2 bases and J by 1 base, leaving 15 bases between them. The CDR3 bases are TGTGCCAGCAGCGTTGATTTGGCGGGGTTGAACACCGGGGAGCTGTTTTTT. This encodes CASSVDLAGLNTGELFF.

About this clonotype: This clone may be a read error of a much larger clone one base away. This chain connects TRBV7-2 to TRBJ2-5; perhaps D is TRBD1 or TRBD2 (6 bases each). V shed 4 bases and J shed 11 bases, with 17 bases lying between them. CDR3 length: 13 residues. The germline V gene encodes CDR1 SGHTA and CDR2 FQGNSA. The chain's CDR3 is CASSSRGGNEQYF. The CDR3 DNA reads TGTGCCAGCAGCTCCAGAGGGGGGAATGAGCAGTACTTC.

V gene TRBV20-1 combines with J gene TRBJ2-5, with 11 bases fitting TRBD2. This CDR3 is 15 amino acids long. Germline lookup yields CDR1 DFQATT and CDR2 SNEGSKA (reference sequence). The junction had 6 bases not matched to a gene; V was cut back by 4 bases and J by 2 bases. The CDR3 sequence: CSANKLAGEQETQYF. CDR3 DNA: TGCAGTGCTAACAAACTAGCGGGGGAGCAAGAGACCCAGTACTTC.